Here is one TCR beta chain with its context. This entry comes from a study of blood T cell repertoires in COVID-19. On the study more broadly: Acute-phase and convalescent COVID-19 samples originated in the United States, Italy and Spain. Sample material is recorded as cDNA or gDNA derived from T cells, B-cell-depleted T cells, or PBMCs.

Original data processing: Quantification of nucleated cells was approximated via reference gene primer amplification. Profiling relied on immunoSEQ multiplex PCR, and the TCRdb table lists in-frame clones only, not all of them. V and J calls plus clone size are reproduced from that table; the DNA served to infer D and trimming. Altogether 220,000 or so clones are present, approximately 81% being singletons, with the ten largest covering approximately 5.1%. J lost 1 base, V lost 2 bases, and 5 bases had no gene match. Germline-derived CDR1 and CDR2 are SGHTA and FQGTGA. The CDR3 is 16 residues long. The chain employs TRBV7-3 and TRBJ2-1; TRBD2 matches at 7 bases. The origin of this receptor is a woman aged 60 to 75 who had recovered from COVID-19. The sample consisted of peripheral blood. The CDR3 DNA sequence: TGTGCCAGCAGCTTATGGACTAGTGGGTCCTACAATGAGCAGTTCTTC. This gives the protein CASSLWTSGSYNEQFF.